These 10 T cell receptor beta chains were sequenced from one sample in a study of blood T cell repertoires in COVID-19. Produced via immunoSEQ multiplex PCR; TCRdb's table is partial and in-frame only. The sample has some 150,000 clones; just over 85% are singletons. Source material: peripheral blood. Receptors originate from a woman in her fifties or sixties with acute or convalescent COVID-19.

This clone was recorded once. The chain combines TRBV14 with TRBJ2-7; no reliable D call. The CDR3 runs 11 residues. V lost 2 bases and J 7 bases, leaving 6 bases between the germline ends. CDR1 is SGHDN, CDR2 FVKESK, per germline. The CDR3 is CASSQSSEQYF. Here the CDR3 DNA reads TGTGCCAGCAGCCAAAGCTCGGAGCAGTACTTC.

The CDR3 reads CASSLGGDSPLHF. The CDR3 nucleotides read TGTGCCAGCAGCTTGGGGGGGGATTCACCCCTCCACTTT. V usage is TRBV5-4 and J usage is TRBJ1-6; D possibly corresponds to TRBD1 (5 bases). V was pared by 0 bases and J by 8 bases, with 6 bases between. Germline V gene lookup returns CDR1 SGHNT and CDR2 YYREEE (reference sequence). The CDR3 sequence is 13 residues long.

This chain uses TRBV3-1 (or the pseudogene TRBV3-2) with TRBJ2-1; D is possibly TRBD1 (5 bases). The CDR3 length is 14 residues. Per the germline V gene, CDR1 is LGHDT and CDR2 is YNNKEL (reference sequence). Trimming pared 3 bases from V and 4 bases from J, leaving 10 bases between. CDR3 loop: CASSQRTTYNEQFF. The CDR3 nucleotides read TGTGCCAGCAGCCAGAGGACAACTTACAATGAGCAGTTCTTC.

The rearrangement joins TRBV4-1 to TRBJ1-4; TRBD1 might be the D (5 bases). CDR3 length equals 18 residues. V lost 0 bases to trimming and J lost 0 bases, with 14 bases between them. CDR1 MGHRA and CDR2 YSYEKL come from the germline V gene. This CDR3 is CASSQDEGRDATNEKLFF. The DNA for the CDR3 is TGCGCCAGCAGCCAAGACGAGGGGAGGGACGCAACTAATGAAAAACTGTTTTTT.

V is TRBV5-6 and J is TRBJ2-7; 7 positions match TRBD1. Looked up from germline, CDR1 is SGHDT and CDR2 is YYEEEE. The CDR3 loop spans 15 amino acids. V lost 0 bases to trimming and J lost 2 bases; unmatched junction nucleotides: 5. CDR3 protein: CASSLVDRRTYEQYF. CDR3 in DNA: TGTGCCAGCAGCTTGGTGGACAGGAGGACCTACGAGCAGTACTTC.

The V call is TRBV7-9, the J call TRBJ2-7; TRBD1 agrees at 10 bases. There are 13 residues in the CDR3. Germline lookup yields CDR1 SEHNR and CDR2 FQNEAQ (reference sequence). The trim removed 5 bases at V and 6 bases at J, leaving 4 bases unmatched. The CDR3 loop reads CASSRGQGVEQYF. The CDR3 DNA reads TGTGCCAGCAGCAGAGGACAGGGGGTCGAGCAGTACTTC.

The CDR3 DNA reads TGTGCCAGCAGCTTTTTACAGCTAAACACTGAAGCTTTCTTT. This codes for CASSFLQLNTEAFF. This sequence joins TRBV5-6 and TRBJ1-1; no reliable D call. Germline lookup yields CDR1 SGHDT and CDR2 YYEEEE. CDR3 length: 14 residues. Trimming left V 2 bases short and J 2 bases short, with 10 bases between. Together with reference TRBV5-6 and TRBJ1-1, the CDR3 gives the full variable domain: DAGVTQSPTHLIKTRGQQVTLRCSPKSGHDTVSWYQQALGQGPQFIFQYYEEEERQRGNFPDRFSGHQFPNYSSELNVNALLLGDSALYLCASSFLQLNTEAFFGQGTRLTVV.

The chain employs TRBV28 and TRBJ1-1, with unresolved D. Germline V gene sequence: CDR1 MDHEN, CDR2 SYDVKM. This CDR3 is 12 amino acids long. Between the trimmed V and J ends, which lost 2 bases and 2 bases, there was a span of 3 bases. CDR3 amino acids: CASSLPNTEAFF. The CDR3 nucleotides are TGTGCCAGCAGTTTACCAAACACTGAAGCTTTCTTT.

This chain joins TRBV6-5 and TRBJ1-6, with 7 bases lining up with TRBD1. Per germline, CDR1 MNHEY and CDR2 SVGAGI. V dropped 11 bases and J dropped 4; count of bases not matched to a gene: 11. CDR3 length: 15 amino acids. The CDR3 nucleotides are TGTGCCGTGGGGCGGCAGGGGGTGTATAATTCACCCCTCCACTTT. As protein: CAVGRQGVYNSPLHF.

The rearrangement links TRBV24-1 to TRBJ2-3; D may be TRBD1 (6 bases). Trimming left V 6 bases short and J 2 bases short, with 14 bases between. Germline-derived CDR1 and CDR2 are KGHDR and SFDVKD. The length of the CDR3 is 15 residues. For the CDR3, the DNA is TGTGCCACCAGTCGCCAGGGGCTAGACACAGATACGCAGTATTTT. Translated: CATSRQGLDTDTQYF.